The clone carrying this TCR beta chain showed up just a few times. The antigen is unknown. The record originates from a study of T cells after yellow fever vaccination. Study outcomes and limitations: Most primary-vaccination clones recurred post-booster (nearly 98% CD4, over 70% CD8). Contaminants from the bulk population, in the form of abundant clonotypes, could be found in FACS-sorted repertoires.

Trimming took off 0 bases at V and 2 bases at J, with 7 bases between the two ends. The CDR3 consists of 14 residues. CDR1 SGHRS and CDR2 YFSETQ come from the germline V gene. TCRdb reprocessed the 5' RACE reads via MiXCR and lists one record per CDR3 protein. The sample holds under 550,000 distinct CDR3 sequences, 20% to 25% seen once. The material sequenced was PBMCs, taken approximately 20 days after the first yellow fever vaccination. This chain links TRBV5-1 with TRBJ2-3; D remains ambiguous. The receptor's source is a man aged 18-30 years who received the YFV17D yellow fever vaccine. CDR3 amino acids: CASSLADNTDTQYF. CDR3 sequence (DNA): TGCGCCAGCAGCTTGGCCGATAACACAGATACGCAGTATTTT. Full variable domain (outside the CDR3, taken from reference TRBV5-1 and TRBJ2-3): KAGVTQTPRYLIKTRGQQVTLSCSPISGHRSVSWYQQTPGQGLQFLFEYFSETQRNKGNFPGRFSGRQFSNSRSEMNVSTLELGDSALYLCASSLADNTDTQYFGPGTRLTVL.